The T cell receptor (beta chain) described here comes from a study of early T cells in non-severe SARS-CoV-2 infection. Many counts were recorded for this clonotype. CDR1 MNHEY and CDR2 SMNVEV come from the germline V gene (reference sequence). Trimming cost V 1 base and J 6 bases, with 15 bases left between them. The CDR3 contains 15 residues. Molecules of cDNA were individually given unique molecular identifiers that were attached to them. TCRdb reprocessed the 5' RACE reads via MiXCR and lists one record per CDR3 protein. The sample shows 60,000 to 70,000 distinct CDR3 sequences, roughly 5% of them seen only once.

This chain connects TRBV27 to TRBJ1-2, with a possible D match to TRBD1 (5 bases). The sequenced sample consisted of whole blood. The receptor's source is an adult who was a healthcare worker with PCR-confirmed SARS-CoV-2 infection or an uninfected control (not recorded which). In DNA form, the CDR3 reads TGTGCCAGCAGTTTATTGGGCAGGGAGAGCCATGGCTACACCTTC. Protein sequence: CASSLLGRESHGYTF.